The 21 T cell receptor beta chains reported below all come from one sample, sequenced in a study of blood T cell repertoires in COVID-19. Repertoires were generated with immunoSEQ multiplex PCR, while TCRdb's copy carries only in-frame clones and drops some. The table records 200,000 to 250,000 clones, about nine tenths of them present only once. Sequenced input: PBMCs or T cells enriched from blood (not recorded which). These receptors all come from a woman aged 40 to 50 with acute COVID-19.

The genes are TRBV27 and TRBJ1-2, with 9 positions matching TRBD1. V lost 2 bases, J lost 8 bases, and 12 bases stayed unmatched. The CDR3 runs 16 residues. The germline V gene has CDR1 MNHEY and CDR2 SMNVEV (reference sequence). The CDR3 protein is CASSLRGQGGLGGYTF. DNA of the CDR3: TGTGCCAGCAGTTTAAGGGGACAGGGCGGACTAGGAGGCTACACCTTC.

CDR3 sequence reads: CASSQEWGVYEQYF. The CDR3 coding sequence is TGCGCCAGCAGCCAAGAATGGGGGGTTTACGAGCAGTACTTC. V gene TRBV4-1 combines with J gene TRBJ2-7; D is perhaps TRBD2 (6 bases). The CDR3 is made up of 14 amino acids. Trimming removed 0 bases from V and 4 bases from J, with 10 bases in between. Germline V gene lookup returns CDR1 MGHRA and CDR2 YSYEKL.

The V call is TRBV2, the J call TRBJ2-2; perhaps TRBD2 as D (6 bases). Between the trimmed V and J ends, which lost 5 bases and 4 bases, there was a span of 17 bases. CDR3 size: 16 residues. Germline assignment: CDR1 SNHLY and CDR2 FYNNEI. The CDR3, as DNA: TGTGCCAGCAGTCCCCTCCCCGGACTATCCACCGGGGAGCTGTTTTTT. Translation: CASSPLPGLSTGELFF.

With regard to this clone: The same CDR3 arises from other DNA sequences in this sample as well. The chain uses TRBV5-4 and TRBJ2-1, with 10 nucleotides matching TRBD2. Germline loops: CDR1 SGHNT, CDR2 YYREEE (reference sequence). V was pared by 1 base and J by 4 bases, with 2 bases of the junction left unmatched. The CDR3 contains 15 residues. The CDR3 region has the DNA TGTGCCAGCAGCTTGACTAGCGGGGCGTACAATGAGCAGTTCTTC. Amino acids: CASSLTSGAYNEQFF. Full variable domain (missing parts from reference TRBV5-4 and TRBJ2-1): ETGVTQSPTHLIKTRGQQVTLRCSSQSGHNTVSWYQQALGQGPQFIFQYYREEENGRGNFPPRFSGLQFPNYSSELNVNALELDDSALYLCASSLTSGAYNEQFFGPGTRLTVL.

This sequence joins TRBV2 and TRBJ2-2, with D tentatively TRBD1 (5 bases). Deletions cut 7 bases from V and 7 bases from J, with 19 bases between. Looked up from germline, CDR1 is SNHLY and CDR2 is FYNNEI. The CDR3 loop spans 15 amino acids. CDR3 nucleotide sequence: TGTGCCAGCACAAACGATGGGGCCAGTGGCGGGGAGCTGTTTTTT. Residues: CASTNDGASGGELFF.

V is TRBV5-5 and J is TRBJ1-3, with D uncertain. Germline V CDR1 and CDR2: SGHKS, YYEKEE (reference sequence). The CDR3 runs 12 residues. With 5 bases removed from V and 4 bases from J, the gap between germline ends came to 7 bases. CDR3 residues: CASSRGGNTIYF. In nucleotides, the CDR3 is TGTGCCAGCAGTCGAGGGGGAAACACCATATATTTT.

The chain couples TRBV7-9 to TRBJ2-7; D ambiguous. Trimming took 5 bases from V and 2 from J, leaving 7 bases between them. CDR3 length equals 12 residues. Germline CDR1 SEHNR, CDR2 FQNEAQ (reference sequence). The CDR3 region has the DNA TGTGCCAGCAGCATACAAGCCTACGAGCAGTACGTC. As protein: CASSIQAYEQYV.

The CDR3 DNA sequence: TGTGCCAGCAAACGCCGACAGGGATTGAACACTGAAGCTTTCTTT. Protein: CASKRRQGLNTEAFF. The chain recombines TRBV28 with TRBJ1-1; 7 nucleotides agree with TRBD1. The CDR3 is 15 amino acids. Germline V gives CDR1 MDHEN, CDR2 SYDVKM. Trimming cost V 7 bases and J 0 bases; bases outside gene matches: 8.

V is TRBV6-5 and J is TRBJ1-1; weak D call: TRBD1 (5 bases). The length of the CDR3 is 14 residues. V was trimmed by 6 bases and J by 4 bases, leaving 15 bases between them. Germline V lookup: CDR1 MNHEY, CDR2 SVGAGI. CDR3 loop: CASRVKGPATEAFF. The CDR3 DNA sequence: TGTGCCAGCAGAGTGAAGGGGCCGGCCACTGAAGCTTTCTTT.

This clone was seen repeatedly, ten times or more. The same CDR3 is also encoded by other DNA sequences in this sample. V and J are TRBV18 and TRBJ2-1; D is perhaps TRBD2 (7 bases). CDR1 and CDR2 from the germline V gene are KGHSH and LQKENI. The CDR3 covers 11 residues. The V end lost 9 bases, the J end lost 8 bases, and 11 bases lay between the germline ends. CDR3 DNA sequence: TGTGCCAGTAGGGGGGGCGATGAGCAGTTCTTC. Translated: CASRGGDEQFF.

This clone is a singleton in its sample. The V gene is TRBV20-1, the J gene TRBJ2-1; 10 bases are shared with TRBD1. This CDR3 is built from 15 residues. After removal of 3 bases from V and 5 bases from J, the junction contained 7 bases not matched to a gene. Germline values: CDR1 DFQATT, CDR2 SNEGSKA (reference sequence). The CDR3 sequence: CSASMGTGANNEQFF. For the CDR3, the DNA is TGCAGTGCTAGTATGGGGACAGGGGCAAACAATGAGCAGTTCTTC.

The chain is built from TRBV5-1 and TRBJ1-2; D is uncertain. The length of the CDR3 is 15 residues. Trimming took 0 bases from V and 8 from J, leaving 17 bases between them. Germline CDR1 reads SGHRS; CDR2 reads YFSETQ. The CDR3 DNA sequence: TGCGCCAGCAGCTTGGATGCGGATTTGTCGAGAGGCTACACCTTC. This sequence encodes CASSLDADLSRGYTF.

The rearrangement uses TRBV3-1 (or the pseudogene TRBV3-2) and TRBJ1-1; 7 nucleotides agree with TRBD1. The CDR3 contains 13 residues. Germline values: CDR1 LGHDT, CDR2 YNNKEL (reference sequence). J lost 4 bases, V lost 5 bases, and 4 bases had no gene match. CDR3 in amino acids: CASSTGVGTEAFF. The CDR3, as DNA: TGTGCCAGCAGCACAGGGGTAGGCACTGAAGCTTTCTTT.

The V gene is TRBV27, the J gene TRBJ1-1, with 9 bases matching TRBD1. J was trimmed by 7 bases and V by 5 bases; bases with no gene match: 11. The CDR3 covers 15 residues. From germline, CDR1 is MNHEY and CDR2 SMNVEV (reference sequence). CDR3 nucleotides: TGTGCCAGCAGTACCTTTCGGGACAGGGATCTTGAAGCTTTCTTT. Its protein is CASSTFRDRDLEAFF.

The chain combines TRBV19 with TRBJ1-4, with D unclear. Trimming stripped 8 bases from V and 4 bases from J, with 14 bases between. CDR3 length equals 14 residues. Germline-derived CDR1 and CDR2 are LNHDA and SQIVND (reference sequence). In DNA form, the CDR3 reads TGTGCCAGTTATAGCGGGAAACATAATGAAAAACTGTTTTTT. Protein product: CASYSGKHNEKLFF.

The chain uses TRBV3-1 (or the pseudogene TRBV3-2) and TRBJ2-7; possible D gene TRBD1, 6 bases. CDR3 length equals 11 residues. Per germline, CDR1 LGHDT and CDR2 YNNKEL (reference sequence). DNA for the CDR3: TGTGCCAGCACTCGCCCCGGACAGCCGAACGTC. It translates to CASTRPGQPNV.

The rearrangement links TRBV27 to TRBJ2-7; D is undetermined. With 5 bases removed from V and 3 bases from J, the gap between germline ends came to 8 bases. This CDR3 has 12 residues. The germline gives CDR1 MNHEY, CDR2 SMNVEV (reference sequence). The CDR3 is CASSPDIYEQYF. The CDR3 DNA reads TGTGCCAGCAGTCCCGACATCTACGAGCAGTACTTC.

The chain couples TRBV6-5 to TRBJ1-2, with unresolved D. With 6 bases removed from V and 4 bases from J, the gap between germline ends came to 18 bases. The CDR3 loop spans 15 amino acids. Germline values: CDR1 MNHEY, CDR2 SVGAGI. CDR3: CASSPLPTGIYGYTF. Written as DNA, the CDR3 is TGTGCCAGCAGCCCACTCCCGACGGGTATCTATGGCTACACCTTC.

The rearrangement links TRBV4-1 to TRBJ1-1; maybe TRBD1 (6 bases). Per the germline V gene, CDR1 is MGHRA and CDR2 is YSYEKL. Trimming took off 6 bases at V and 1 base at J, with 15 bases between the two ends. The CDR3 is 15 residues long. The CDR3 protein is CASRHTGTANTEAFF. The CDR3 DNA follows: TGCGCCAGCAGACACACAGGGACGGCGAACACTGAAGCTTTCTTT.

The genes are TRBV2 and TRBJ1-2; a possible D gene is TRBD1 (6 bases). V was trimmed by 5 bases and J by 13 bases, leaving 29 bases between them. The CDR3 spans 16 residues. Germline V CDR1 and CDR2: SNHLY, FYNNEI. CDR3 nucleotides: TGTGCCAGCAGTCAAATGGGAGGGGACATTTCCACCTTTGCCACCTTC. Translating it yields CASSQMGGDISTFATF.

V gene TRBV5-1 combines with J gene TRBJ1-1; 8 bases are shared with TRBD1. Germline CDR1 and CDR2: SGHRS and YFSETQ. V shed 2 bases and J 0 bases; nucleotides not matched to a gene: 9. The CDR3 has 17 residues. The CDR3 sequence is CASSLGQGIWMNTEAFF. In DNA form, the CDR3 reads TGCGCCAGCAGCTTAGGACAGGGAATATGGATGAACACTGAAGCTTTCTTT.